These 23 T cell receptor beta chains were sequenced from one sample in a study of PD-1 blockade in classical Hodgkin lymphoma. TCRdb keeps only in-frame clones here, not all; method: immunoSEQ multiplex PCR. The sample records around 2,000 clones, 82% being singletons. Exposure to brentuximab vedotin varied, and each patient had relapsed following autologous stem cell transplantation. Magnetic negative selection was used to purify CD8+ T cells from thawed PBMCs. The sequences come from CD8+ T cells from blood, collected at baseline. All receptors derive from a human donor with classical Hodgkin lymphoma.

The genes are TRBV7-7 and TRBJ2-2; no firm D call. The CDR3 spans 13 residues. Trimming stripped 5 bases from V and 5 bases from J, with 9 bases between. Per germline, CDR1 SSHAT and CDR2 FNYEAQ (reference sequence). CDR3 region: CASSPTLTGELFF. Written as DNA, the CDR3 is TGTGCCAGCAGCCCGACCCTGACCGGGGAGCTGTTTTTT. The whole variable domain, filled in from reference TRBV7-7 and TRBJ2-2, reads GAGVSQSPRYKVTKRGQDVTLRCDPISSHATLYWYQQALGQGPEFLTYFNYEAQPDKSGLPSDRFSAERPEGSISTLTIQRTEQRDSAMYRCASSPTLTGELFFGEGSRLTVL.

This chain connects TRBV4-2 to TRBJ2-3; weak D call: TRBD1 (5 bases). CDR3 length: 16 residues. Trimming stripped 0 bases from V and 6 bases from J, with 16 bases between. The germline V gene has CDR1 LGHNA and CDR2 YNFKEQ. The CDR3 reads CASSQEGVRNGDTQYF. CDR3 nucleotides: TGTGCCAGCAGCCAAGAAGGGGTCCGTAACGGCGATACGCAGTATTTT.

The chain employs TRBV10-3 and TRBJ2-1, with D possibly being TRBD2 (6 bases). Germline lookup yields CDR1 ENHRY and CDR2 SYGVKD. V lost 7 bases to trimming and J lost 10 bases, with 20 bases between them. This CDR3 is 14 amino acids long. CDR3 protein: CAITSGTGAREQFF. The CDR3 nucleotides are TGTGCCATCACCTCCGGGACTGGGGCGAGGGAGCAGTTCTTC.

This chain joins TRBV28 and TRBJ2-5, with D perhaps TRBD1 (7 bases). Looked up from germline, CDR1 is MDHEN and CDR2 is SYDVKM. This CDR3 contains 15 residues. The V and J ends lost 5 bases and 5 bases respectively, with 18 bases between them. The CDR3 DNA sequence: TGTGCCAGCAGTCCACAGGGGAGGCCGTGGGAGACCCAGTACTTC. The encoded protein is CASSPQGRPWETQYF.

DNA for the CDR3: TGCGCCAGCAGCTTACTAGCGGGATACAATGAGCAGTTCTTC. Its translation: CASSLLAGYNEQFF. V is TRBV5-1 and J is TRBJ2-1; 10 nucleotides align to TRBD2. The CDR3 has 14 amino acids. From germline, CDR1 is SGHRS and CDR2 YFSETQ. V was pared by 2 bases and J by 4 bases, with 0 bases of the junction left unmatched.

The V and J genes are TRBV28 and TRBJ2-1; 15 bases agree with TRBD2. V gave up 4 bases and J gave up 10 bases; unmatched junction bases: 2. Germline V gene sequence: CDR1 MDHEN, CDR2 SYDVKM. The CDR3 is 14 residues long. The CDR3 here is CASSWGTSGREQFF. CDR3 DNA: TGTGCCAGCAGTTGGGGGACTAGCGGGAGGGAGCAGTTCTTC.

The gene calls are TRBV2 and TRBJ2-1; perhaps D is TRBD1 or TRBD2 (5 bases each). Trimming pared 6 bases from V and 4 bases from J, leaving 13 bases between. Germline assignment: CDR1 SNHLY and CDR2 FYNNEI. This CDR3 comprises 14 residues. CDR3 bases: TGTGCCAGCAGGTCCGGGACGGATTACAATGAGCAGTTCTTC. This translates into CASRSGTDYNEQFF.

The chain has TRBV6-1 and TRBJ1-2; perhaps TRBD1 as D (5 bases). The V end was cut by 2 bases, the J end by 4 bases, with 14 bases between. Germline CDR1 MNHNS, CDR2 SASEGT. This CDR3 region has 15 residues. CDR3 region: CASSEQGFFLYGYTF. Written as DNA, the CDR3 is TGTGCCAGCAGTGAACAGGGTTTCTTCCTCTATGGCTACACCTTC.

The chain recombines TRBV7-6 with TRBJ2-7; D possibly corresponds to TRBD1 (5 bases). V was shortened by 2 bases and J by 3 bases, with 14 bases between the two germline ends. Germline V gene sequence: CDR1 SGHVS, CDR2 FNYEAQ. This CDR3 has 15 residues. Here the CDR3 reads CASSLTQGEFYEQYF. Here the CDR3 DNA reads TGTGCCAGCAGCTTAACCCAGGGCGAATTCTACGAGCAGTACTTC.

The chain links TRBV30 to TRBJ1-1, with D possibly matching TRBD1 (5 bases). With 2 bases removed from V and 1 base from J, the gap between germline ends came to 8 bases. This CDR3 is built from 13 residues. Per germline, CDR1 GTSNPN and CDR2 SVGIG (reference sequence). CDR3 DNA sequence: TGTGCCTGGAGTCCAGGGAAGAACACTGAAGCTTTCTTT. This codes for CAWSPGKNTEAFF.

The chain recombines TRBV10-1 with TRBJ1-6; maybe TRBD1 (5 bases). Trimming removed 0 bases from V and 7 bases from J, with 16 bases in between. This CDR3 has 17 amino acids. CDR1 and CDR2 from the germline V gene are WNHNN and SYGVQD (reference sequence). The CDR3 loop reads CASSESTPGRGNSPLHF. The CDR3 DNA follows: TGCGCCAGCAGTGAGTCGACCCCGGGACGAGGGAATTCACCCCTCCACTTT.

V is TRBV4-1 and J is TRBJ2-2; no clear D. Germline V gene sequence: CDR1 MGHRA, CDR2 YSYEKL. This CDR3 spans 13 amino acids. V was trimmed by 7 bases and J by 3 bases, leaving 9 bases between them. The CDR3 here is CASTLRDTGELFF. Here the CDR3 DNA reads TGCGCCAGCACCCTCCGGGACACCGGGGAGCTGTTTTTT.

This chain joins TRBV5-6 and TRBJ2-1, with TRBD2 as a possible D gene (6 bases). Germline-derived CDR1 and CDR2 are SGHDT and YYEEEE. Deletions cut 0 bases from V and 9 bases from J, with 16 bases between. This CDR3 is built from 15 residues. CDR3 in DNA: TGTGCCAGCAGCTTGGCCTTGGACGGGCGGGGTGAGCAGTTCTTC. The encoded protein is CASSLALDGRGEQFF. The variable domain in full, completed from reference TRBV5-6 and TRBJ2-1, reads DAGVTQSPTHLIKTRGQQVTLRCSPKSGHDTVSWYQQALGQGPQFIFQYYEEEERQRGNFPDRFSGHQFPNYSSELNVNALLLGDSALYLCASSLALDGRGEQFFGPGTRLTVL.

The CDR3 region has the DNA TGTGCCACCCTCCCCAGGGGTTATAACTATGGCTACACCTTC. Translated, it gives CATLPRGYNYGYTF. The chain couples TRBV25-1 to TRBJ1-2, with D perhaps matching TRBD1 (6 bases). Trimming removed 10 bases from V and 1 base from J, with 16 bases in between. This CDR3 has 14 amino acids. CDR1 MGHDK and CDR2 SYGVNS come from the germline V gene.

The sample holds one count of this clone. CDR3 in DNA: TGTGCCAGCAGCTTTACTCCCGCAACTAATGAAAAACTGTTTTTT. Translated: CASSFTPATNEKLFF. The rearrangement links TRBV5-6 to TRBJ1-4; D gene ambiguous. Deletions cut 2 bases from V and 0 bases from J, with 8 bases between. Germline-derived CDR1 and CDR2 are SGHDT and YYEEEE. The CDR3 covers 15 residues.

The chain carries TRBV4-1 and TRBJ2-5; a possible D gene is TRBD1 (5 bases). The J call may not be correct, given that the DNA end is closer to TRBJ2-7. Germline assignment: CDR1 MGHRA and CDR2 YSYEKL. CDR3 length: 15 amino acids. CDR3 DNA sequence: TGCGCCAGCAGCCAAGAACAGGACCCCCGCTACGAGCAGTACTTC. Its protein product is CASSQEQDPRYEQYF.

V and J are TRBV7-3 and TRBJ2-7; 9 bases fit TRBD1. The CDR3 is 15 amino acids. The germline V gene encodes CDR1 SGHTA and CDR2 FQGTGA. Trimming at V came to 4 bases and at J to 2 bases, leaving 6 bases not matched to a gene. The CDR3 nucleotides read TGTGCCAGCAGCTACAGGGGGCATGGGCCCTACGAGCAGTACTTC. This encodes CASSYRGHGPYEQYF.

V and J are TRBV9 and TRBJ2-5; 8 bases align to TRBD2. The CDR3 runs to 15 residues. J lost 5 bases, V lost 0 bases, and 6 bases had no gene match. Per germline, CDR1 SGDLS and CDR2 YYNGEE. The CDR3 region is CASSVAGGPMETQYF. The CDR3 bases are TGTGCCAGCAGCGTAGCGGGAGGGCCTATGGAGACCCAGTACTTC.

This chain joins TRBV7-9 and TRBJ1-2, with a tentative D call TRBD1 (5 bases). This CDR3 is built from 13 residues. Between the trimmed V and J ends, which lost 5 bases and 5 bases, there was a span of 12 bases. CDR1 SEHNR and CDR2 FQNEAQ come from the germline V gene (reference sequence). The DNA for the CDR3 is TGTGCCAGCAGCCTCGACAGCCAATATGGCTACACCTTC. This encodes CASSLDSQYGYTF.

The chain uses TRBV28 and TRBJ2-2, with D unresolved. The CDR3 covers 14 residues. The V gene lost 3 bases and the J gene lost 6 bases, with 11 bases spanning the gap. Germline loops: CDR1 MDHEN, CDR2 SYDVKM. The CDR3, as DNA: TGTGCCAGCAGTTTGACCGGGCTACCCGGGGAGCTGTTTTTT. Its protein product is CASSLTGLPGELFF.

J is TRBJ1-1 and V is TRBV30; no clear D gene. Per the germline V gene, CDR1 is GTSNPN and CDR2 is SVGIG (reference sequence). V was trimmed by 2 bases and J by 2 bases, leaving 9 bases between them. The CDR3 covers 13 residues. This CDR3 is CAWSFGPNTEAFF. CDR3 nucleotide sequence: TGTGCCTGGAGTTTCGGGCCAAACACTGAAGCTTTCTTT.

A few counts support this clone. The chain couples TRBV7-9 to TRBJ2-7, with 9 bases aligning to TRBD2. Germline CDR1 and CDR2: SEHNR and FQNEAQ (reference sequence). There are 12 residues in the CDR3. Germline trimming cut 8 bases from V and 4 bases from J; bases unmatched to any gene: 3. CDR3 coding DNA: TGTGCCAGCGGGACTAGCCATTACGAGCAGTACTTC. Its protein is CASGTSHYEQYF.

The V and J genes are TRBV19 and TRBJ2-7; TRBD2 agrees at 9 bases. V shed 5 bases and J 6 bases; nucleotides not matched to a gene: 5. Germline CDR1 reads LNHDA; CDR2 reads SQIVND (reference sequence). The CDR3 has 13 residues. Here the CDR3 DNA reads TGTGCCAGTAGTTGGCGGGAGGGCGCCGAGCAGTACTTC. Translated: CASSWREGAEQYF.